The count of the clone carrying this T cell receptor (beta chain) is one. Its antigen remains unidentified. This record belongs to a study of cytomegalovirus exposure and HLA in healthy donors. General study findings and limits: One cluster of highly shared sequence variants probably arose as a sequencing artifact. Serostatus for CMV was the only available immune exposure information. A later analysis appeared to link common viral pathogens to several of the most significant clusters.

The primer mix had 60 Vbeta and 13 Jbeta primers. Assay: immunoSEQ multiplex PCR; the TCRdb copy retains only in-frame clones and omits some. The profile covers 130,000 to 150,000 clones, with over 65% appearing a single time and roughly 2.9% taken by the ten largest. The sequence came from a female donor in good health and CMV-seronegative. What was sequenced was PBMCs.

The CDR3 here is CSVNRGNEQYF. CDR3 DNA sequence: TGCAGCGTTAACAGGGGAAACGAGCAGTACTTC. The chain joins TRBV29-1 to TRBJ2-7; 7 bases align to TRBD1. Germline-derived CDR1 and CDR2 are SQVTM and ANQGSEA. The trim removed 5 bases at V and 5 bases at J, leaving 3 bases unmatched. This CDR3 has 11 amino acids.